The 16 T cell receptor beta chains in this list originate from one sample, sequenced in a study of PD-L1 blockade in urothelial cancer. The assay was immunoSEQ multiplex PCR, and TCRdb's table has in-frame clones only and misses some. The profile shows about 88,000 clones, over 90% of them singletons. Source: PBMCs, taken around atezolizumab (anti-PD-L1) treatment. The receptors were sampled from a man between 60 and 75 years old with urothelial cancer.

The rearrangement links TRBV4-3 to TRBJ2-3, with D possibly TRBD2 on 6 matching bases. The CDR3 runs 16 residues. Germline V gene lookup returns CDR1 LGHNA and CDR2 YSLEER. With 0 bases removed from V and 5 bases from J, the gap between germline ends came to 15 bases. The CDR3 here is CASSQEGAGLGDTQYF. The CDR3 coding sequence is TGCGCCAGCAGCCAAGAAGGGGCGGGGCTCGGAGATACGCAGTATTTT.

As DNA, the CDR3 is TGTGCCATCAGTGCAGTGGGCACAGATACGCAGTATTTT. Its translation is CAISAVGTDTQYF. This rearrangement joins TRBV10-3 to TRBJ2-3; no definite D call. The germline gives CDR1 ENHRY, CDR2 SYGVKD. V was pared by 4 bases and J by 1 base, with 6 bases between. The CDR3 consists of 13 residues.

This rearrangement joins TRBV6-5 to TRBJ2-7, with D perhaps TRBD1 (6 bases). Trimming cost V 2 bases and J 6 bases, with 11 bases left between them. In germline, CDR1 is MNHEY, CDR2 SVGAGI. This CDR3 spans 13 amino acids. This CDR3 reads CASSYNRESEQYF. The CDR3, as DNA: TGTGCCAGCAGTTACAACAGGGAATCCGAGCAGTACTTC.

Here the CDR3 reads CASSQGPTGTGEKLFF. The DNA of the CDR3 is TGTGCCAGCAGCCAGGGCCCAACAGGGACAGGTGAAAAACTGTTTTTT. The V gene is TRBV4-2, the J gene TRBJ1-4, with 8 bases identical to TRBD1. Looked up from germline, CDR1 is LGHNA and CDR2 is YNFKEQ. The CDR3 loop spans 16 amino acids. V was clipped by 3 bases and J by 7 bases; unmatched bases: 10.

The chain carries TRBV5-1 and TRBJ1-4; tentative D call: TRBD1 (5 bases). The CDR3 is 15 residues long. CDR1 and CDR2 (germline): SGHRS, YFSETQ. The V end was cut by 6 bases, the J end by 0 bases, with 12 bases between. For the CDR3, the DNA is TGCGCCAGCACCCGGGGGGGTCCAACTAATGAAAAACTGTTTTTT. It codes for CASTRGGPTNEKLFF.

The chain has TRBV5-1 and TRBJ2-2, with a tentative D call TRBD2 (6 bases). The V end lost 0 bases, the J end lost 6 bases, and 6 bases lay between the germline ends. There are 13 residues in the CDR3. Looked up from germline, CDR1 is SGHRS and CDR2 is YFSETQ. CDR3 region: CASSLGLAGELFF. The CDR3, as DNA: TGCGCCAGCAGCTTGGGACTAGCCGGGGAGCTGTTTTTT.

The chain has TRBV2 and TRBJ2-1, with 8 bases aligning to TRBD2. CDR3 size: 15 residues. V was clipped by 3 bases and J by 2 bases; unmatched bases: 3. The germline gives CDR1 SNHLY, CDR2 FYNNEI. CDR3: CASSDRGGTYNEQFF. CDR3 DNA sequence: TGTGCCAGCAGTGATCGGGGGGGCACCTACAATGAGCAGTTCTTC.

The chain uses TRBV15 and TRBJ2-7; 7 bases map to TRBD1. After removal of 1 base from V and 0 bases from J, the junction contained 6 bases not matched to a gene. This CDR3 contains 16 residues. Germline loops: CDR1 LNHNV, CDR2 YYDKDF (reference sequence). Here the CDR3 reads CATSRADRVLSYEQYF. The CDR3 coding sequence is TGTGCCACCAGCAGAGCCGACAGGGTACTCTCCTACGAGCAGTACTTC. Variable domain in full (rest from reference TRBV15 and TRBJ2-7): DAMVIQNPRYQVTQFGKPVTLSCSQTLNHNVMYWYQQKSSQAPKLLFHYYDKDFNNEADTPDNFQSRRPNTSFCFLDIRSPGLGDTAMYLCATSRADRVLSYEQYFGPGTRLTVT.

V and J are TRBV7-9 and TRBJ2-5, with TRBD1 matching 9 bases. The V gene end was trimmed by 0 bases and the J gene end by 13 bases; junction bases not matched to a gene: 9. CDR1 is SEHNR, CDR2 FQNEAQ, per germline (reference sequence). The CDR3 has 14 residues. CDR3 residues: CASSLAGTGSVGYF. The CDR3 nucleotides read TGTGCCAGCAGCTTAGCAGGGACAGGGAGCGTGGGGTACTTC.

This chain connects TRBV7-8 to TRBJ2-7, with TRBD1 as a possible D gene (5 bases). Between the trimmed V and J ends, which lost 1 base and 2 bases, there was a span of 12 bases. Germline V gene data show CDR1 as SGHVS and CDR2 as FQNEAQ. The CDR3 has 15 residues. As DNA, the CDR3 is TGTGCCAGCAGCTTAGGGCAGGGCCGGGCCTACGAGCAGTACTTC. It yields the protein CASSLGQGRAYEQYF.

This chain connects TRBV5-8 to TRBJ2-5; D unresolved. This CDR3 is 11 amino acids long. Germline V gene lookup returns CDR1 SGHTS and CDR2 YDEGEE. V lost 3 bases and J 2 bases, leaving 2 bases between the germline ends. The CDR3 sequence: CASSSQETQYF. The DNA of the CDR3 is TGTGCCAGCAGCTCACAAGAGACCCAGTACTTC.

The V gene is TRBV28, the J gene TRBJ1-3, with D possibly TRBD1 on 5 matching bases. The CDR3 spans 15 residues. V lost 9 bases to trimming and J lost 0 bases, with 15 bases between them. Germline V CDR1 and CDR2: MDHEN, SYDVKM. CDR3: CASSLQVRSGNTIYF. CDR3 DNA: TGTGCCAGTTCCCTACAGGTACGCTCTGGAAACACCATATATTTT.

The gene calls are TRBV7-2 and TRBJ1-2, with TRBD1 as a possible D gene (6 bases). Germline V gene data show CDR1 as SGHTA and CDR2 as FQGNSA. V was clipped by 1 base and J by 6 bases, with 12 bases between them. The CDR3 is 14 amino acids. The CDR3 is CASSLEPRGHGYTF. The CDR3 DNA is TGTGCCAGCAGCTTAGAACCCAGGGGCCATGGCTACACCTTC.

V usage is TRBV5-1 and J usage is TRBJ1-1; weak D call: TRBD1 (6 bases). V lost 5 bases and J lost 3, with 14 bases in between. Germline CDR1 is SGHRS and CDR2 is YFSETQ. The CDR3 covers 14 residues. CDR3 bases: TGCGCCAGCAGTAAAACAGGGAGGGACACTGAAGCTTTCTTT. It yields the protein CASSKTGRDTEAFF.

This clone came up once. The rearrangement uses TRBV5-1 and TRBJ2-5, with D maybe TRBD1 (6 bases). Germline V lookup: CDR1 SGHRS, CDR2 YFSETQ. This CDR3 spans 14 amino acids. V lost 4 bases and J 3 bases, leaving 13 bases between the germline ends. CDR3 DNA sequence: TGCGCCAGCAGCCAAGAGGGGGTAAAAGAGACCCAGTACTTC. Protein sequence: CASSQEGVKETQYF.

The rearrangement uses TRBV7-2 and TRBJ2-5; the match to TRBD1 covers 11 bases. The germline V gene has CDR1 SGHTA and CDR2 FQGNSA. This CDR3 comprises 18 residues. The junction had 9 bases not matched to a gene; V was cut back by 1 base and J by 2 bases. Here the CDR3 reads CASSLVGVGDRGQETQYF. Here the CDR3 DNA reads TGTGCCAGCAGCTTAGTAGGGGTGGGGGACAGGGGGCAAGAGACCCAGTACTTC.